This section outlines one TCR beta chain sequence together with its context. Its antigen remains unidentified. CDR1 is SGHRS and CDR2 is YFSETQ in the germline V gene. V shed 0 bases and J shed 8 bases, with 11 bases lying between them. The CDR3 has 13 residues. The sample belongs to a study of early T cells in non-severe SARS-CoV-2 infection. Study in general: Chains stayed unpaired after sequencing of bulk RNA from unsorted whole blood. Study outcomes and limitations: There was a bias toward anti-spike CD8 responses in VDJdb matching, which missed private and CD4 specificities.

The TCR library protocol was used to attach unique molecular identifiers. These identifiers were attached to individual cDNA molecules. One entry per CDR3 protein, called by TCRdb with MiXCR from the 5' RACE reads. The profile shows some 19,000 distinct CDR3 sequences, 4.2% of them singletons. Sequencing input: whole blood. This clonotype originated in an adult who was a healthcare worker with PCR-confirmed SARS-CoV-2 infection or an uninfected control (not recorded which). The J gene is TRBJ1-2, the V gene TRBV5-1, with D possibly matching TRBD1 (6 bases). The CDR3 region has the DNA TGCGCCAGCAGCTTGGAACAGGGTATGGGCTACACCTTC. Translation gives CASSLEQGMGYTF. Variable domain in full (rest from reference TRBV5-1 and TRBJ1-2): KAGVTQTPRYLIKTRGQQVTLSCSPISGHRSVSWYQQTPGQGLQFLFEYFSETQRNKGNFPGRFSGRQFSNSRSEMNVSTLELGDSALYLCASSLEQGMGYTFGSGTRLTVV.